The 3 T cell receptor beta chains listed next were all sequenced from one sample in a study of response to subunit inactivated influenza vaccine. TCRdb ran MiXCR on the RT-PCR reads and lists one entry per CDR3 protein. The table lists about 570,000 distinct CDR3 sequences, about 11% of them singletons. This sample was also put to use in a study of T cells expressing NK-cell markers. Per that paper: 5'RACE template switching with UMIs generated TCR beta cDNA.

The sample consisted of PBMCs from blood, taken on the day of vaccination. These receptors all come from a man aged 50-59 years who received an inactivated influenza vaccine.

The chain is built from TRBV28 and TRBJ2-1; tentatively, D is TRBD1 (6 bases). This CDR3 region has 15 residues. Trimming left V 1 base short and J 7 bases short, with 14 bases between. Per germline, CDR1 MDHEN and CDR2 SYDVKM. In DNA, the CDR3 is TGTGCCAGCAGTTTATCCGACAGGCTGGGGAATGAGCAGTTCTTC. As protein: CASSLSDRLGNEQFF.

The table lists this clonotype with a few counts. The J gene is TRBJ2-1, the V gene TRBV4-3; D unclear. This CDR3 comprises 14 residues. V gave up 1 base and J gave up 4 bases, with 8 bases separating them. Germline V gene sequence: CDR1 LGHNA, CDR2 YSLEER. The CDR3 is CASSQATQYNEQFF. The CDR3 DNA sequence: TGCGCCAGCAGCCAAGCAACACAGTACAATGAGCAGTTCTTC.

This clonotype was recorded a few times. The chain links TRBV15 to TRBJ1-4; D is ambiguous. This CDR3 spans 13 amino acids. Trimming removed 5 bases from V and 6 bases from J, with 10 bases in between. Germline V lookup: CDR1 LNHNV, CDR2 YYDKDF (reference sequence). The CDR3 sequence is CATSWTPYEKLFF. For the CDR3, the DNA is TGTGCCACCAGCTGGACCCCGTATGAAAAACTGTTTTTT.